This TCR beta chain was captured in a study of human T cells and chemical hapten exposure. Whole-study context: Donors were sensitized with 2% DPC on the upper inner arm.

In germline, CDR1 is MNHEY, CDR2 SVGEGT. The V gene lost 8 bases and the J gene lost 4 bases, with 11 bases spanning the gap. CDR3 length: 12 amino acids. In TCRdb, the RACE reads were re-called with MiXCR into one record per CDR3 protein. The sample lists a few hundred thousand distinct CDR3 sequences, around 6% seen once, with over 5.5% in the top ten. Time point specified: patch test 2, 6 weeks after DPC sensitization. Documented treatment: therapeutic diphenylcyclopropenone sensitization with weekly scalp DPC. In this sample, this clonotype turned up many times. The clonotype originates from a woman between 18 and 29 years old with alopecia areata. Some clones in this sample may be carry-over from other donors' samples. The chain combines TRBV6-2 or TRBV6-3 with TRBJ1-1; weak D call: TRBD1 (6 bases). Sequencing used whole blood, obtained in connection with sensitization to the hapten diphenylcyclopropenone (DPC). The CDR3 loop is CASDRRGTEAFF. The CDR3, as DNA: TGTGCCAGCGACAGGCGCGGCACTGAAGCTTTCTTT.